The 2 T cell receptor beta chains reported below all come from one sample, sequenced in a study of response to subunit inactivated influenza vaccine. Via MiXCR, TCRdb re-called the RT-PCR reads, giving one row per CDR3 protein. The sample lists some 800,000 distinct CDR3 sequences; 21% were seen once. The material was PBMCs from blood, obtained roughly 5 days after vaccination. These receptors all stem from a man in his fifties or sixties who received an inactivated influenza vaccine.

V is TRBV7-9 and J is TRBJ2-1; no definite D call. Germline CDR1 is SEHNR and CDR2 is FQNEAQ (reference sequence). V dropped 3 bases and J dropped 3 bases, with 15 bases sitting between them. The CDR3 covers 16 residues. CDR3 nucleotides: TGTGCCAGCAGCTTGCCCCGGAATCCGAACTACAATGAGCAGTTCTTC. Its protein product is CASSLPRNPNYNEQFF.

This clonotype showed up just a few times. V and J are TRBV7-9 and TRBJ2-1, with D tentatively TRBD2 (6 bases). The CDR3 contains 14 residues. Germline V gives CDR1 SEHNR, CDR2 FQNEAQ (reference sequence). The germline V and J ends were trimmed by 3 bases and 7 bases, with 13 bases remaining between them. CDR3 protein: CASSLGTVQNEQFF. The CDR3 coding sequence is TGTGCCAGCAGCTTGGGGACTGTTCAAAATGAGCAGTTCTTC.